This is a list of T cell receptor beta chains from one sample in a study of blood T cell repertoires in COVID-19. The protocol was immunoSEQ multiplex PCR, while the TCRdb copy is restricted to in-frame clones and leaves out a portion. The repertoire includes around 93,000 clones, around 81% of them detected once, and 3.5% to 5% sits in the top ten. The sequenced sample consisted of peripheral blood. All receptors derive from a man aged 55-75 years with acute or convalescent COVID-19. CDR3s include the opening cysteine and the closing phenylalanine or tryptophan. Each record gives: D gene, clone size, J gene, V gene, CDR3 DNA, CDR3 protein. A D gene is named only where the DNA matches it firmly. The size entry is marked missing in some rows and otherwise reads once, few, many or a size class.

d_call: TRBD1; clone_size: few; j_call: TRBJ2-7; v_call: TRBV5-1; cdr3_nt: TGCGCCAGCAGGTTCATGACAGGGGGATCCTACGAGCAGTACTTC; cdr3_aa: CASRFMTGGSYEQYF
d_call: .; clone_size: .; j_call: TRBJ2-5; v_call: TRBV5-6; cdr3_nt: TGTGCCAGCAGCTTAAGGGTCCCAAGAGGGGAGACCCAGTACTTC; cdr3_aa: CASSLRVPRGETQYF
d_call: TRBD2; clone_size: .; j_call: TRBJ2-7; v_call: TRBV6-6; cdr3_nt: TGTGCCAGCAACGGGAGGGGCAGCTCCTACGAGCAGTACTTC; cdr3_aa: CASNGRGSSYEQYF
d_call: TRBD2; clone_size: .; j_call: TRBJ2-3; v_call: TRBV6-5; cdr3_nt: TGTGCCGGCCAGCGGGGTCTCACAGATACGCAGTATTTT; cdr3_aa: CAGQRGLTDTQYF
d_call: TRBD1; clone_size: few; j_call: TRBJ1-1; v_call: TRBV11-3; cdr3_nt: TGTGCCAGCAGCCCTAGACAGGGTCTAAGCACTGAAGCTTTCTTT; cdr3_aa: CASSPRQGLSTEAFF
d_call: TRBD2; clone_size: .; j_call: TRBJ2-3; v_call: TRBV7-3; cdr3_nt: TGTGCCAGCTCGACTAGCAGCTTGAGCACAGATACGCAGTATTTT; cdr3_aa: CASSTSSLSTDTQYF
d_call: TRBD2; clone_size: few; j_call: TRBJ2-5; v_call: TRBV7-3; cdr3_nt: TGTGCCAGCAGCGTAGCGGGGGGGTTCCAAGAGACCCAGTACTTC; cdr3_aa: CASSVAGGFQETQYF
d_call: .; clone_size: few; j_call: TRBJ1-1; v_call: TRBV27; cdr3_nt: TGTGCCAGTCTAGTTCCCTGGGGCAGTGAAGCTTTCTTT; cdr3_aa: CASLVPWGSEAFF
d_call: TRBD2; clone_size: .; j_call: TRBJ2-3; v_call: TRBV20-1; cdr3_nt: TGCAGTGCTAGTACTAGCGGGGGGTACACAGATACGCAGTATTTT; cdr3_aa: CSASTSGGYTDTQYF
d_call: TRBD1; clone_size: .; j_call: TRBJ1-2; v_call: TRBV19; cdr3_nt: TGTGCCAGTAGTATCAGGACAGGGCCGTATGGCTACACCTTC; cdr3_aa: CASSIRTGPYGYTF
d_call: .; clone_size: .; j_call: TRBJ1-6; v_call: TRBV21-1; cdr3_nt: TGTGCCAGCAGCCCCTGGGTTCAGGGAAGTAATTCACCCCTCCACTTT; cdr3_aa: CASSPWVQGSNSPLHF
d_call: TRBD2; clone_size: .; j_call: TRBJ2-1; v_call: TRBV29-1; cdr3_nt: TGCAGCGTTTCGACTAGCGGGATTTCCTACAATGAGCAGTTCTTC; cdr3_aa: CSVSTSGISYNEQFF